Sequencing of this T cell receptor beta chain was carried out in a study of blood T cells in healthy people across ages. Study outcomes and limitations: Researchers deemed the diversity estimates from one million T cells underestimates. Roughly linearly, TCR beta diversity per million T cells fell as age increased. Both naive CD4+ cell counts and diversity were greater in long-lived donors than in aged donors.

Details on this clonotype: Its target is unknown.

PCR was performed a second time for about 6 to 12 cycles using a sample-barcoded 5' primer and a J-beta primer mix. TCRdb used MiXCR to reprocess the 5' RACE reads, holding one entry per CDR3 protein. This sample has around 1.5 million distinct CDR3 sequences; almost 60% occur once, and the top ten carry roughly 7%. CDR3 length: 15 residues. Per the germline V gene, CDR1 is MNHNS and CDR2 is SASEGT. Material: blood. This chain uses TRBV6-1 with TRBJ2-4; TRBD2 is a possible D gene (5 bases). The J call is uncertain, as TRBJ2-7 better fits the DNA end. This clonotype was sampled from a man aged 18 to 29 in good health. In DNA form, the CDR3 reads TGTGCCAGCAGTGAATCTATCCGGGGCTCCTACGAGCAGTACTTC. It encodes CASSESIRGSYEQYF.